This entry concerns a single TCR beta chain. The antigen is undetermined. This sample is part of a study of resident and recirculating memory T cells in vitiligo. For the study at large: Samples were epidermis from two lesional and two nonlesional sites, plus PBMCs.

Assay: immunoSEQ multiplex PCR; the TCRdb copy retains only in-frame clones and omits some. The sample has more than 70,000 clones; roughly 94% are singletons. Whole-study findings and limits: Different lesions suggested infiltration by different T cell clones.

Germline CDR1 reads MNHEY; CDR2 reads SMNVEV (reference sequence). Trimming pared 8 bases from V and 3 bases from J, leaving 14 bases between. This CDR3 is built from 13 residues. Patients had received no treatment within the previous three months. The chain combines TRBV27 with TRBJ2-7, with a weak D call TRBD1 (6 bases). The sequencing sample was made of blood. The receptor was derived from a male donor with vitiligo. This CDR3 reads CASAEQGNYEQYF. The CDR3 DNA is TGTGCCAGCGCAGAACAGGGCAACTACGAGCAGTACTTC.